The entry that follows covers one T cell receptor (beta chain) sequence. Antigen unknown. The method was immunoSEQ multiplex PCR; TCRdb's version includes in-frame clones alone and lacks a portion of them. The repertoire has roughly 30,000 clones, about 90% of them found once; the top ten carry under 6%. The data belong to a study of T cells in localized non-small cell lung cancer. Regarding the study as a whole: Of the top 100 tumor clones, median roughly 53 were in adjacent lung, 25 to 30 among its top 100. An association was observed between higher blood T cell density and longer overall survival. Adjacent uninvolved lung had the highest clonality, suggesting focused antigen responses. As only one tumor region underwent sequencing, heterogeneity remains possible.

This CDR3 spans 16 amino acids. The receptor's source is a man aged 35 to 69 with stage II lung adenocarcinoma. This chain links TRBV21-1 with TRBJ2-5. TRBV21-1 is described as a pseudogene. The sample in question was PBMCs, obtained before any cancer treatment. CDR3 nucleotide sequence: TGTGCCAGCAGCAAAGAGGGGGCTAGCGGACAAGAGACCCAGTACTTC. It encodes CASSKEGASGQETQYF.